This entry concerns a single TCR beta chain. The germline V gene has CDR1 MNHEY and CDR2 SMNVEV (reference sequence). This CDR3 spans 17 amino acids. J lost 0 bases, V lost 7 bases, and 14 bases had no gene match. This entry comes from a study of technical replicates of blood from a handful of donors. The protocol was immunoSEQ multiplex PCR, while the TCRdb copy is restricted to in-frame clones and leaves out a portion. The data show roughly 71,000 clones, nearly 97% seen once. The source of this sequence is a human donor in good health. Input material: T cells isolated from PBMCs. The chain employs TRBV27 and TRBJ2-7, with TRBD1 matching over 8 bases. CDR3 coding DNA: TGTGCCAGCAATCCAGGGGGCGGACCCCCCAACTCCTACGAGCAGTACTTC. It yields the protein CASNPGGGPPNSYEQYF.